Listed here are 23 T cell receptor beta chains from one sample, sequenced in a study of CD8 T cells in Susac syndrome. When the RNA was reverse transcribed, random hexamers were used with an input of roughly 0.45 to 1 ug. Each CDR3 protein gets one entry after TCRdb re-called the immunoSEQ multiplex PCR reads with MiXCR. The data show 200,000 to 250,000 distinct CDR3 sequences, about 94% seen once. The sequencing sample was made of CD4+ T cells from PBMCs. The receptors stem from a human donor with Susac syndrome.

To note about this clonotype: Compared with germline, one end of the junction differs, possibly owing to a read error. The V gene is TRBV5-6, the J gene TRBJ1-1; TRBD1 matches at 7 bases. CDR3 size: 15 residues. CDR1 SGHDT and CDR2 YYEEEE come from the germline V gene. The CDR3 DNA follows: TGTGCCAGCAGCCCGGCCCCAGGGGGTAACACTGAAGTTTTCTTT. Translating gives CASSPAPGGNTEVFF.

J is TRBJ1-5 and V is TRBV30; D is uncertain. The CDR3 is 14 residues long. Germline loops: CDR1 GTSNPN, CDR2 SVGIG (reference sequence). With 2 bases removed from V and 3 bases from J, the gap between germline ends came to 11 bases. The CDR3 DNA sequence: TGTGCCTGGAGTCAAGGCAGCTCCAATCAGCCCCAGCATTTT. Translating it yields CAWSQGSSNQPQHF. The full variable domain, with the rest looked up from reference TRBV30 and TRBJ1-5, is SQTIHQWPATLVQPVGSPLSLECTVEGTSNPNLYWYRQAAGRGLQLLFYSVGIGQISSEVPQNLSASRPQDRQFILSSKKLLLSDSGFYLCAWSQGSSNQPQHFGDGTRLSIL.

This chain joins TRBV29-1 and TRBJ2-3; 7 positions match TRBD2. The CDR3 has 14 residues. Germline-derived CDR1 and CDR2 are SQVTM and ANQGSEA. Losses at the gene ends were 7 bases for V and 3 bases for J; bases not matched to a gene: 10. The CDR3 DNA follows: TGCAGCGGTGACCGGGGCGGGGGAACAGATACGCAGTATTTT. Protein: CSGDRGGGTDTQYF.

This clonotype was counted a single time. The chain has TRBV18 and TRBJ1-5; TRBD1 is a possible D gene (6 bases). The CDR3 contains 17 residues. From germline, CDR1 is KGHSH and CDR2 LQKENI. Trimming took off 3 bases at V and 2 bases at J, with 17 bases between the two ends. The CDR3, as DNA: TGTGCCAGCTCACCCAACACAGGGAAGAGGGGCAATCAGCCCCAGCATTTT. This gives the protein CASSPNTGKRGNQPQHF.

The J gene is TRBJ1-4, the V gene TRBV12-3 or TRBV12-4, with D tentatively TRBD1 (5 bases). The CDR3 sequence is 13 residues long. V dropped 4 bases and J dropped 13 bases, with 16 bases sitting between them. CDR3 coding DNA: TGTGCCAGCAGTTCTTATGGGGGAAGGGGACTGTTTTTT. The encoded protein is CASSSYGGRGLFF.

This chain joins TRBV19 and TRBJ2-4, with D unclear. The CDR3 length is 12 residues. V shed 0 bases and J shed 7 bases, with 4 bases lying between them. Germline assignment: CDR1 LNHDA and CDR2 SQIVND (reference sequence). The CDR3 DNA is TGTGCCAGTAGTATAGAGGGGAACATTCAGTACTTC. Translation gives CASSIEGNIQYF.

J is TRBJ1-1 and V is TRBV10-3; 10 bases map to TRBD1. CDR1 and CDR2 (germline): ENHRY, SYGVKD. The trim removed 3 bases at V and 6 bases at J, leaving 7 bases unmatched. The CDR3 totals 15 residues. The CDR3 DNA follows: TGTGCCATCAGTGACCCGGGACAGGGGAAGGCTGAAGCTTTCTTT. It is translated as CAISDPGQGKAEAFF.

The CDR3 nucleotides are TGTGCCAGCAGCGCAGGGACTAGCGGGTACAATGAGCAGTTCTTC. Its protein product is CASSAGTSGYNEQFF. The V gene is TRBV9, the J gene TRBJ2-1; 12 bases match TRBD2. CDR1 is SGDLS and CDR2 is YYNGEE in the germline V gene. The CDR3 length is 15 residues. V was pared by 3 bases and J by 4 bases, with 2 bases of the junction left unmatched. The full variable domain, its missing parts supplied by reference TRBV9 and TRBJ2-1, is DSGVTQTPKHLITATGQRVTLRCSPRSGDLSVYWYQQSLDQGLQFLIQYYNGEERAKGNILERFSAQQFPDLHSELNLSSLELGDSALYFCASSAGTSGYNEQFFGPGTRLTVL.

This rearrangement joins TRBV4-1 to TRBJ1-2; D is undetermined. Trimming stripped 4 bases from V and 4 bases from J, with 25 bases between. From germline, CDR1 is MGHRA and CDR2 YSYEKL. The CDR3 is 18 amino acids. The CDR3 coding sequence is TGCGCCAGCAGCCCCCTCGGGCCACTACTCTCGCCGAGCTATGGCTACACCTTC. This codes for CASSPLGPLLSPSYGYTF.

CDR3 residues: CASSIAGTQNTEAFF. CDR3 DNA: TGCGCCAGCAGCATCGCCGGGACCCAGAACACTGAAGCTTTCTTT. The V and J genes are TRBV5-1 and TRBJ1-1; possibly TRBD1 for D (5 bases). CDR1 SGHRS and CDR2 YFSETQ come from the germline V gene. Trimming removed 4 bases from V and 1 base from J, with 14 bases in between. CDR3 length: 15 amino acids.

The table lists this clonotype with a count of one. J is TRBJ2-3 and V is TRBV30; no definite D call. Germline V gene data show CDR1 as GTSNPN and CDR2 as SVGIG (reference sequence). V was shortened by 1 base and J by 6 bases, with 11 bases between the two germline ends. The CDR3 spans 13 residues. The CDR3 reads CAWSARVGDTQYF. Here the CDR3 DNA reads TGTGCCTGGAGTGCTCGTGTTGGGGATACGCAGTATTTT.

V and J are TRBV6-5 and TRBJ2-7; 9 bases are shared with TRBD1. This CDR3 region has 15 residues. CDR1 is MNHEY, CDR2 SVGAGI, per germline. The V segment lost 6 bases and the J segment 2 bases; nucleotides outside the gene matches: 8. The CDR3 nucleotides are TGTGCCAGCAGCGCGACAGGGGGTCCCACCTACGAGCAGTACTTC. Protein product: CASSATGGPTYEQYF.

The rearrangement links TRBV6-5 to TRBJ2-3, with TRBD2 as a possible D gene (5 bases). Germline values: CDR1 MNHEY, CDR2 SVGAGI. This CDR3 spans 16 amino acids. V lost 4 bases, J lost 3 bases, and 17 bases lay in between. The CDR3 sequence is CASSSGRGPRTDTQYF. The DNA for the CDR3 is TGTGCCAGCAGTTCCGGACGGGGTCCCCGGACAGATACGCAGTATTTT.

V and J are TRBV6-5 and TRBJ2-3, with D maybe TRBD1 (6 bases). The CDR3 is 14 residues long. Trimming cost V 6 bases and J 1 base, with 11 bases left between them. Germline CDR1 reads MNHEY; CDR2 reads SVGAGI. As DNA, the CDR3 is TGTGCCAGCAGGAATAGACAGGGCACAGATACGCAGTATTTT. Translating gives CASRNRQGTDTQYF.

The rearrangement links TRBV30 to TRBJ1-1; perhaps TRBD1 as D (5 bases). The CDR3 runs to 15 residues. V lost 2 bases to trimming and J lost 1 base, with 14 bases between them. The germline V gene encodes CDR1 GTSNPN and CDR2 SVGIG (reference sequence). Here the CDR3 DNA reads TGTGCCTGGAGTTTAGGGGCGGGTAGGAACACTGAAGCTTTCTTT. Amino acid sequence: CAWSLGAGRNTEAFF. The whole variable domain, remainder taken from reference TRBV30 and TRBJ1-1, is SQTIHQWPATLVQPVGSPLSLECTVEGTSNPNLYWYRQAAGRGLQLLFYSVGIGQISSEVPQNLSASRPQDRQFILSSKKLLLSDSGFYLCAWSLGAGRNTEAFFGQGTRLTVV.

The count of this clonotype is one. V and J are TRBV7-9 and TRBJ1-1; D is unclear. The germline V gene encodes CDR1 SEHNR and CDR2 FQNEAQ (reference sequence). The CDR3 consists of 13 residues. V lost 6 bases and J 1 base, leaving 9 bases between the germline ends. In DNA form, the CDR3 reads TGTGCCAGCAGTACGTCTTCGAACACTGAAGCTTTCTTT. Amino acid sequence: CASSTSSNTEAFF.

The V call is TRBV12-3 or TRBV12-4, the J call TRBJ2-3; 8 bases are shared with TRBD2. V dropped 10 bases and J dropped 2; count of bases not matched to a gene: 11. There are 15 residues in the CDR3. Here the CDR3 DNA reads TGTGCCAACGGGGGGGCTAGCGGATTCACAGATACGCAGTATTTT. This translates into CANGGASGFTDTQYF.

The chain carries TRBV7-8 and TRBJ2-6; D gene ambiguous. V was clipped by 7 bases and J by 0 bases, with 13 bases between them. The CDR3 is made up of 16 amino acids. Germline V gene data show CDR1 as SGHVS and CDR2 as FQNEAQ. The CDR3 region is CASTQGPGSGANVLTF. CDR3 in DNA: TGTGCCAGCACCCAAGGGCCGGGCTCTGGGGCCAACGTCCTGACTTTC. The complete variable domain, with remaining parts taken from reference TRBV7-8 and TRBJ2-6, reads GAGVSQSPRYKVAKRGQDVALRCDPISGHVSLFWYQQALGQGPEFLTYFQNEAQLDKSGLPSDRFFAERPEGSVSTLKIQRTQQEDSAVYLCASTQGPGSGANVLTFGAGSRLTVL.

V and J are TRBV6-2 or TRBV6-3 and TRBJ2-1; D is unclear. V was pared by 5 bases and J by 9 bases, with 11 bases between. The CDR3 covers 12 residues. The V gene's germline CDR1 is MNHEY and CDR2 SVGEGT. Here the CDR3 DNA reads TGTGCCAGCAGTACTACGGGTGGTGAGCAGTTCTTC. This encodes CASSTTGGEQFF.

The gene calls are TRBV14 and TRBJ1-2; TRBD1 matches 7 bases. The CDR3 extends over 14 amino acids. The junction had 7 bases not matched to a gene; V was cut back by 1 base and J by 8 bases. Germline V CDR1 and CDR2: SGHDN, FVKESK. As DNA, the CDR3 is TGTGCCAGCAGCCAAGCCTCCCCGGGACAGGGCTACACCTTC. Its translation: CASSQASPGQGYTF.

This chain connects TRBV6-2 or TRBV6-3 to TRBJ2-3; TRBD2 aligns across 7 bases. CDR3 length equals 13 residues. Germline CDR1 is MNHEY and CDR2 is SVGEGT. After removal of 7 bases from V and 5 bases from J, the junction contained 6 bases not matched to a gene. This CDR3 reads CASTQRGQDTQYF. CDR3 DNA sequence: TGTGCCAGCACCCAGCGGGGTCAAGATACGCAGTATTTT.

The V gene is TRBV4-1, the J gene TRBJ2-1; D is undetermined. CDR1 MGHRA and CDR2 YSYEKL come from the germline V gene. The CDR3 extends over 14 amino acids. V lost 1 base and J 3 bases, leaving 7 bases between the germline ends. The CDR3 DNA follows: TGCGCCAGCAGCCAAGTCAGTTTCTACAATGAGCAGTTCTTC. Translating gives CASSQVSFYNEQFF.

The chain couples TRBV3-1 to TRBJ2-7; the D call may be TRBD1 or TRBD2 (5 bases each). Deletions cut 0 bases from V and 6 bases from J, with 9 bases between. Germline assignment: CDR1 LGHDT and CDR2 YNNKEL (reference sequence). The CDR3 runs to 13 residues. For the CDR3, the DNA is TGTGCCAGCAGCCAAGATGAGGGACGCGAGCAGTACTTC. As protein: CASSQDEGREQYF.